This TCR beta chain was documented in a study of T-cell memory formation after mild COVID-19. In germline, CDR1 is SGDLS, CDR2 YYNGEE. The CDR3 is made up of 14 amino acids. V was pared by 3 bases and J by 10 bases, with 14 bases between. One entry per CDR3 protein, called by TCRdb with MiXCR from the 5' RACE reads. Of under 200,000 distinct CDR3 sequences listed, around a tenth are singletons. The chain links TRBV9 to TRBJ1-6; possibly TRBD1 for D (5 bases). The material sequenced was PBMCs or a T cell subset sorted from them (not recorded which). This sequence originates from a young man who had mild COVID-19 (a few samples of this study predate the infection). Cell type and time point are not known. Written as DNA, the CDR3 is TGTGCCAGCAGCGCAGGGACTGTGGGATCACCCCTCCACTTT. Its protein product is CASSAGTVGSPLHF.